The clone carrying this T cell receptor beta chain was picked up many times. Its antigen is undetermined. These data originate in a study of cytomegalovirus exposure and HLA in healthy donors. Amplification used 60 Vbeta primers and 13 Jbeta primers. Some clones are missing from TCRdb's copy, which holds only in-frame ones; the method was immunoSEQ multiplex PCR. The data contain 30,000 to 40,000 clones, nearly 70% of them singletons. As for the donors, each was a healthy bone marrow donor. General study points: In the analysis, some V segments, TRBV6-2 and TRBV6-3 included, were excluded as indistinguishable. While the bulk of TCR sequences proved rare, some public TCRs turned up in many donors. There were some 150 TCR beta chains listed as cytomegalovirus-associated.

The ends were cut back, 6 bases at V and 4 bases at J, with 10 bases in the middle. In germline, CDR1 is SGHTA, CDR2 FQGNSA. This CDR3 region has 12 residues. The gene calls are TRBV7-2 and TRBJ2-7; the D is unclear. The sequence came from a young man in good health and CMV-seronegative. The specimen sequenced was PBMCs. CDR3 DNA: TGTGCCAGCAGGGAGAGTGGGTACGAGCAGTACTTC. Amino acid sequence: CASRESGYEQYF. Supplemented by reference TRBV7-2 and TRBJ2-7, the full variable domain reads GAGVSQSPSNKVTEKGKDVELRCDPISGHTALYWYRQSLGQGLEFLIYFQGNSAPDKSGLPSDRFSAERTGGSVSTLTIQRTQQEDSAVYLCASRESGYEQYFGPGTRLTVT.